A selection of T cell receptor beta chains follows, all from one sample in a study of blood T cell repertoires in COVID-19. Repertoires were generated with immunoSEQ multiplex PCR, while TCRdb's copy carries only in-frame clones and drops some. The repertoire holds more than 35,000 clones, with just under 70% as singletons. Sequences were obtained from peripheral blood. The receptors derive from a man of 80 years or more with acute or convalescent COVID-19. CDR3s include the opening cysteine and the closing phenylalanine or tryptophan. The D gene is left open where the match is weak. The size field is filled for only some rows; it gives once, few, many or a size class.

J,V,size,length,D,CDR3,DNA
TRBJ2-1,TRBV15,few,17,TRBD2,CATSRDLAGGDYNEQFF,TGTGCCACCAGCAGAGATCTAGCGGGAGGAGACTACAATGAGCAGTTCTTC
TRBJ1-3,TRBV7-6,-,16,-,CASSLGAVRGGNTIYF,TGTGCCAGCAGCTTAGGAGCAGTGCGGGGTGGAAACACCATATATTTT
TRBJ2-5,TRBV15,-,13,-,CATSPHRQETQYF,TGTGCCACCAGCCCCCACAGGCAAGAGACCCAGTACTTC
TRBJ1-2,TRBV14,-,17,-,CASSQDREAFLGYGYTF,TGTGCCAGCAGCCAAGACAGGGAGGCGTTCTTAGGCTATGGCTACACCTTC
TRBJ2-3,TRBV7-3,few,15,-,CASSLTQGGTDTQYF,TGTGCCAGCAGCTTAACGCAGGGTGGCACAGATACGCAGTATTTT
TRBJ2-1,TRBV5-8,-,17,-,CASSSIAPLSTYNEQFF,TGTGCCAGCAGCTCCATTGCCCCACTCTCCACCTACAATGAGCAGTTCTTC
TRBJ2-7,TRBV5-5,-,14,-,CASSLNYRDYEQYF,TGTGCCAGCAGCTTAAACTACAGGGATTACGAGCAGTACTTC
TRBJ2-5,TRBV9,-,16,-,CASSEAPRGAEETQYF,TGTGCCAGCAGCGAAGCCCCCCGCGGGGCTGAAGAGACCCAGTACTTC
TRBJ1-2,TRBV5-1,few,14,TRBD1,CASSWTGGQAGYTF,TGCGCCAGCAGCTGGACAGGGGGACAGGCTGGCTACACCTTC
TRBJ1-4,TRBV5-5,few,15,-,CASSLMSAEGEKLFF,TGTGCCAGCAGCCTGATGAGTGCGGAGGGGGAAAAACTGTTTTTT
TRBJ2-3,TRBV18,few,16,-,CASSPYRSDLENTQYF,TGTGCCAGCTCACCATATCGAAGCGATCTAGAGAATACGCAGTATTTT
TRBJ2-7,TRBV3-1/TRBV3-2,few,17,-,CASSQDVSPGYSYEQYF,TGTGCCAGCAGCCAAGATGTTTCCCCGGGGTACTCCTACGAGCAGTACTTC
TRBJ2-1,TRBV14,-,13,-,CASSQEGDGEQFF,TGTGCCAGCAGCCAAGAGGGAGACGGTGAGCAGTTCTTC
TRBJ2-7,TRBV14,once,12,-,CASSHRREEQYF,TGTGCCAGCAGCCACCGCCGGGAGGAGCAGTACTTC
TRBJ1-1,TRBV11-2,-,16,TRBD1,CASSLGQGNMNTEAFF,TGTGCCAGCAGCTTAGGACAGGGAAACATGAACACTGAAGCTTTCTTT
TRBJ2-1,TRBV6-6,-,16,TRBD2,CASRSPASGAYNEQFF,TGTGCCAGCAGATCGCCCGCTAGCGGAGCCTACAATGAGCAGTTCTTC
TRBJ2-3,TRBV4-1,-,16,TRBD1,CASSLWGTGDTDTQYF,TGCGCCAGCAGCCTTTGGGGGACAGGGGACACAGATACGCAGTATTTT
TRBJ2-1,TRBV4-1,-,16,-,CASSRLNLMAADEQFF,TGCGCCAGCAGCCGATTAAACTTGATGGCCGCGGATGAGCAGTTCTTC
TRBJ1-3,TRBV30,-,19,TRBD1,CAWARVGDRGFSPGNTIYF,TGTGCCTGGGCACGTGTAGGGGACAGGGGGTTTTCGCCTGGAAACACCATATATTTT
TRBJ2-7,TRBV7-9,-,15,-,CASSSKTGRSYEQYF,TGTGCCAGCAGCTCGAAGACAGGGAGGTCCTACGAGCAGTACTTC
TRBJ1-2,TRBV5-4,-,16,-,CASSSSRAGRAYGYTF,TGTGCCAGCAGCTCAAGTAGGGCCGGGAGGGCTTATGGCTACACCTTC
TRBJ1-2,TRBV9,few,13,TRBD1,CASSGLQGSGYTF,TGTGCCAGCAGCGGATTACAGGGGAGCGGCTACACCTTC
TRBJ1-1,TRBV6-1,few,14,-,CASSERGINTEAFF,TGTGCCAGCAGTGAACGGGGAATAAACACTGAAGCTTTCTTT
TRBJ2-7,TRBV29-1,-,13,-,CSVASTDGGEQYF,TGCAGCGTCGCCAGCACGGACGGAGGGGAGCAGTACTTC
TRBJ1-2,TRBV4-1,few,16,-,CASSQGEGTRNYGYTF,TGCGCCAGCAGCCAAGGTGAAGGGACACGTAACTATGGCTACACCTTC
TRBJ1-1,TRBV10-3,-,15,-,CAISDGDTKNTEAFF,TGTGCCATCAGTGACGGGGACACTAAGAACACTGAAGCTTTCTTT
TRBJ2-7,TRBV28,-,15,TRBD2,CASSPPTSGIGEQYF,TGTGCCAGCAGTCCCCCAACTAGCGGGATCGGCGAGCAGTACTTC
TRBJ2-3,TRBV9,-,17,TRBD2,CASSPTLIAGGTDTQYF,TGTGCCAGCAGCCCCACACTAATAGCGGGAGGTACAGATACGCAGTATTTT
TRBJ2-3,TRBV5-8,-,14,-,CASSYGQITDTQYF,TGTGCCAGCAGCTACGGACAGATCACAGATACGCAGTATTTT
TRBJ2-5,TRBV10-3,-,16,TRBD2,CAISEASGGNEETQYF,TGTGCCATCAGTGAGGCTAGCGGGGGGAACGAAGAGACCCAGTACTTC
TRBJ1-2,TRBV19,once,12,-,CASSILSYGYTF,TGTGCCAGTAGTATTCTTTCGTATGGCTACACCTTC
TRBJ1-1,TRBV29-1,-,17,-,CSVEDDRTTIRGTEAFF,TGCAGCGTTGAAGATGACAGGACGACGATCCGGGGCACTGAAGCTTTCTTT
TRBJ2-3,TRBV5-8,many,13,-,CASSWAEPDTQYF,TGTGCCAGCAGCTGGGCCGAGCCGGATACGCAGTATTTT
TRBJ1-1,TRBV3-1/TRBV3-2,few,14,TRBD1,CASSQAETGDEAFF,TGTGCCAGCAGCCAAGCTGAGACAGGGGATGAAGCTTTCTTT
TRBJ1-2,TRBV5-5,-,13,-,CASSFQGDNGYTF,TGTGCCAGCAGCTTCCAAGGGGATAATGGCTACACCTTC
TRBJ1-2,TRBV19,-,12,-,CASTARGGGYTF,TGTGCCAGTACCGCGAGGGGGGGTGGCTACACCTTC
TRBJ1-1,TRBV2,few,12,-,CASAQFLGEAFF,TGTGCCAGCGCGCAATTTCTTGGTGAAGCTTTCTTT
TRBJ2-7,TRBV5-1,few,16,TRBD1,CASTSNPQGARSEQYF,TGCGCCAGCACTTCCAACCCACAGGGGGCGCGTAGCGAGCAGTACTTC
TRBJ2-7,TRBV14,-,16,TRBD2,CASSQGAGTSGVRQYF,TGTGCCAGCAGCCAAGGGGCCGGGACTAGCGGCGTGCGGCAGTACTTC
TRBJ1-2,TRBV6-5,few,14,TRBD1,CASSQGDRYYGYTF,TGTGCCAGCAGCCAAGGGGACAGGTACTATGGCTACACCTTC
TRBJ2-1,TRBV27,-,13,-,CASSVTGRRDRFF,TGTGCCAGCAGTGTGACAGGTCGGCGTGATCGGTTCTTC
TRBJ2-5,TRBV4-1,-,16,TRBD1,CASSHQDRGPQETQYF,TGCGCCAGCAGCCACCAGGACAGGGGGCCCCAAGAGACCCAGTACTTC
TRBJ1-4,TRBV18,-,15,-,CASSSSGPTTEKLFF,TGTGCCAGCTCGTCGAGCGGACCAACGACCGAAAAACTGTTTTTT
TRBJ2-3,TRBV10-1,-,16,TRBD2,CASSTGLAGGTDTQYF,TGCGCCAGCAGTACGGGACTAGCGGGAGGGACAGATACGCAGTATTTT
TRBJ2-1,TRBV6-6,-,15,TRBD1,CASSYQGTASMEQFF,TGTGCCAGCAGTTACCAAGGGACAGCTTCAATGGAGCAGTTCTTC
TRBJ2-2,TRBV9,-,16,TRBD1,CASNRPGQGGTGELFF,TGTGCCAGCAATCGTCCGGGACAGGGGGGTACCGGGGAGCTGTTTTTT
TRBJ1-1,TRBV4-2,-,15,-,CASSQDPGFGTEAFF,TGTGCCAGCAGCCAAGATCCGGGTTTTGGGACTGAAGCTTTCTTT
TRBJ2-7,TRBV6-2/TRBV6-3,-,15,TRBD1,CASIYRTGGRYEQYF,TGTGCCAGCATTTACCGGACAGGGGGTCGCTACGAGCAGTACTTC